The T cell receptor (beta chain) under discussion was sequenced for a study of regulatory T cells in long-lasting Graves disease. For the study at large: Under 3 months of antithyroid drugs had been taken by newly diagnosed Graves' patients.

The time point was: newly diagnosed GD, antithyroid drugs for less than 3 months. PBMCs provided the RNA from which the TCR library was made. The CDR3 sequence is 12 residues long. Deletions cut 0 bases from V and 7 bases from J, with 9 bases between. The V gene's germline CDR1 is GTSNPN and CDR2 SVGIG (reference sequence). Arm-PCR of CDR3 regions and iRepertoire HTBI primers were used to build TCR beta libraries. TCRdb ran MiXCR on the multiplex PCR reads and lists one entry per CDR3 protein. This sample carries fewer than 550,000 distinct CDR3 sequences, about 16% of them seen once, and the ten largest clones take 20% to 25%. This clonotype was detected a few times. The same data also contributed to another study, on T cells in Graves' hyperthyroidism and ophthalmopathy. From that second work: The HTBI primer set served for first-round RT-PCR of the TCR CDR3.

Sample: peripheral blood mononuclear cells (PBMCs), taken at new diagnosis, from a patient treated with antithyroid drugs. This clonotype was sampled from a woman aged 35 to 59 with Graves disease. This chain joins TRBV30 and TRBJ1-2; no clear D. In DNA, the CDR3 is TGTGCCTGGAGTGTCAATGTTCTTGGCTACACCTTC. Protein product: CAWSVNVLGYTF.